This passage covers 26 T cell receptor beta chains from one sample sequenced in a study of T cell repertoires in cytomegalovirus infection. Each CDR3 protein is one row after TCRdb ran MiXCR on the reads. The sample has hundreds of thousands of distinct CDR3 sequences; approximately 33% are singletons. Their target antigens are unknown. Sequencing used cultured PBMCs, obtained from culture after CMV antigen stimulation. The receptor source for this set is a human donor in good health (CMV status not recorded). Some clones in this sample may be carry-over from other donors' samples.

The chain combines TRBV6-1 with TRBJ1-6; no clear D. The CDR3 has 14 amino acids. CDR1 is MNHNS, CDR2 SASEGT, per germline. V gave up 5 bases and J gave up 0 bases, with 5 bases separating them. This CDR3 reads CASSPSSYNSPLHF. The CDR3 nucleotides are TGTGCCAGCAGTCCGAGCTCCTATAATTCACCCCTCCACTTT.

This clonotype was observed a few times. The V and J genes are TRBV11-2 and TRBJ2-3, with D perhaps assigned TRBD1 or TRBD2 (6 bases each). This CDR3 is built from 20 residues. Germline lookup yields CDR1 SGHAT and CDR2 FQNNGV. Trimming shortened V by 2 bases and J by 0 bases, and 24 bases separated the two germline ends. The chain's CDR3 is CASSLRSGRGTKYSTDTQYF. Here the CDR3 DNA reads TGTGCCAGCAGCTTAAGGTCAGGGCGCGGGACAAAATATAGCACAGATACGCAGTATTTT.

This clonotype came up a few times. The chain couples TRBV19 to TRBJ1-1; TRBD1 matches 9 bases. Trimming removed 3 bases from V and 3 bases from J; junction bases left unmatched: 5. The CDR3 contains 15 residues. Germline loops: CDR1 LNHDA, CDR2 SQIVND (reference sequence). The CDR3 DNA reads TGTGCCAGTAGTATCCTGACAGGGGGGTACACTGAAGCTTTCTTT. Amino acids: CASSILTGGYTEAFF.

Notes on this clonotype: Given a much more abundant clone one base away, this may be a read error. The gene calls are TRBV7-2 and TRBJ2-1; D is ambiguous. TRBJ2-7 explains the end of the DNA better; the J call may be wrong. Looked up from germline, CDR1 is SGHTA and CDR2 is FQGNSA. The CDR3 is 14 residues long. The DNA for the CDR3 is TGTGCCAGCAGCTTCGAAAGCTCCTACAATGAGCAGTACTTC. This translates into CASSFESSYNEQYF.

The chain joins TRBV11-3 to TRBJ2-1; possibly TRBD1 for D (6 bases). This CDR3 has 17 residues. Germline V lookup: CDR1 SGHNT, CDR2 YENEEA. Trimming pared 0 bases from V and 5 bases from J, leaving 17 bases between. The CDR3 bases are TGTGCCAGCAGCTTAGAGGACGTCGGGACACCGAACAATGAGCAGTTCTTC. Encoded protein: CASSLEDVGTPNNEQFF.

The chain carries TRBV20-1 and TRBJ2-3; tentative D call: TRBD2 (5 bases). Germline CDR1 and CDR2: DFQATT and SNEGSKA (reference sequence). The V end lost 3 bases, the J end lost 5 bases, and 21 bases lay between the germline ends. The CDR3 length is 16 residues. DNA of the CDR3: TGCAGTGCTAGTGATAGAAGCGGCGGTTTAGGAGATACGCAGTATTTT. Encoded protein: CSASDRSGGLGDTQYF.

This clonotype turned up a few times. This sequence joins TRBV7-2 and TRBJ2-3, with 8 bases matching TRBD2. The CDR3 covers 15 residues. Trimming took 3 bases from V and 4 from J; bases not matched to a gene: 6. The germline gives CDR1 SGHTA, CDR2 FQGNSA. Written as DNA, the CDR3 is TGTGCCAGCAGCTTTGGAAGCGGGAGTGCAGATACGCAGTATTTT. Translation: CASSFGSGSADTQYF.

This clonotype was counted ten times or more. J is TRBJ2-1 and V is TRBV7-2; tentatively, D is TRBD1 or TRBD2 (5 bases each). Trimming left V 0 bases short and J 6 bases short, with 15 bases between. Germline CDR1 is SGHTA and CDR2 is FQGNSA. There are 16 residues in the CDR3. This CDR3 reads CASSLARVVGVNEQFF. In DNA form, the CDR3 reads TGTGCCAGCAGCTTAGCGCGAGTAGTGGGGGTCAATGAGCAGTTCTTC.

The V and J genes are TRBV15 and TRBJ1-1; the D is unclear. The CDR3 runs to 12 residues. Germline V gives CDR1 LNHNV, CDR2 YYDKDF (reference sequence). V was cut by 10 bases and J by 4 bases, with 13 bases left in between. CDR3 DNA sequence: TGTGCCATCTCCCGAGGAATCACTGAAGCTTTCTTT. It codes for CAISRGITEAFF.

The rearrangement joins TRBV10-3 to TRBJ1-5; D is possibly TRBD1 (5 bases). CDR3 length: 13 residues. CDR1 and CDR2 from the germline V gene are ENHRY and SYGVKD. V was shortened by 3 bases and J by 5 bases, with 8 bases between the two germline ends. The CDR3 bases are TGTGCCATCAGTGACCAGGGAGATCAGCCCCAGCATTTT. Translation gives CAISDQGDQPQHF.

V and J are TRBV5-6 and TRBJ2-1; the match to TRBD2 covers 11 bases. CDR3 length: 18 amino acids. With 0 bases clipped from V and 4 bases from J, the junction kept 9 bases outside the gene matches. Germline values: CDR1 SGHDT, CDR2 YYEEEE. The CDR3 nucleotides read TGTGCCAGCAGCTTGGACGAACTACTAGCGGGGGTATACAATGAGCAGTTCTTC. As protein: CASSLDELLAGVYNEQFF. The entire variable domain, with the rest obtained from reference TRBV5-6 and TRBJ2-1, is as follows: DAGVTQSPTHLIKTRGQQVTLRCSPKSGHDTVSWYQQALGQGPQFIFQYYEEEERQRGNFPDRFSGHQFPNYSSELNVNALLLGDSALYLCASSLDELLAGVYNEQFFGPGTRLTVL.

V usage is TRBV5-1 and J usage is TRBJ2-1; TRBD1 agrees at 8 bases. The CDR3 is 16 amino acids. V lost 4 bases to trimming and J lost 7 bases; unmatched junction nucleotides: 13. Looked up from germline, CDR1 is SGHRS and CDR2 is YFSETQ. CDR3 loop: CASSVTVGQVGNEQFF. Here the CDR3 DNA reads TGCGCCAGCAGCGTAACCGTGGGACAGGTAGGGAATGAGCAGTTCTTC.

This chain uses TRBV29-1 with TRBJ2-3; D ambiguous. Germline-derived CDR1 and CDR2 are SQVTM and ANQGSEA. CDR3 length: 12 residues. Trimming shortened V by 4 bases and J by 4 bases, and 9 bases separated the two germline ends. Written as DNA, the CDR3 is TGCAGCGTTGTGGTCTCCGCAGATACGCAGTATTTT. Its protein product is CSVVVSADTQYF.

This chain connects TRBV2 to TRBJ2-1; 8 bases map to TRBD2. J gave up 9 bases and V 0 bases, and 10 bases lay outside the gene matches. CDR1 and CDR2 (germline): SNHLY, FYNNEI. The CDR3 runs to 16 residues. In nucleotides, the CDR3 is TGTGCCAGCAGTGAAGCGCTTCAGGGGACTAGGGGTGAGCAGTTCTTC. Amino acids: CASSEALQGTRGEQFF.

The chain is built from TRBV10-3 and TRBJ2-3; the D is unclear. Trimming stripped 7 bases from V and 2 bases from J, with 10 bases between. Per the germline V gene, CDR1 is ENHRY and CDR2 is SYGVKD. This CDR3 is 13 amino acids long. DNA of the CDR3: TGTGCCATCACCGAGGCCCCCACAGATACGCAGTATTTT. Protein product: CAITEAPTDTQYF.

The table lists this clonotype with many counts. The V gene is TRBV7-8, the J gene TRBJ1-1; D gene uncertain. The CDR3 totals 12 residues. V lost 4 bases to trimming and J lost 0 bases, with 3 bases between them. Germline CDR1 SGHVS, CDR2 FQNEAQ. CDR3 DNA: TGTGCCAGCAGCTACATGAACACTGAAGCTTTCTTT. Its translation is CASSYMNTEAFF.

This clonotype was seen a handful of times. CDR3 region: CATLSGGTDTQYF. The DNA of the CDR3 is TGTGCCACCCTAAGCGGGGGCACAGATACGCAGTATTTT. J is TRBJ2-3 and V is TRBV28; 7 bases line up with TRBD2. The germline gives CDR1 MDHEN, CDR2 SYDVKM. This CDR3 is built from 13 residues. With V trimmed by 10 bases and J by 1 base, 5 bases remained unmatched.

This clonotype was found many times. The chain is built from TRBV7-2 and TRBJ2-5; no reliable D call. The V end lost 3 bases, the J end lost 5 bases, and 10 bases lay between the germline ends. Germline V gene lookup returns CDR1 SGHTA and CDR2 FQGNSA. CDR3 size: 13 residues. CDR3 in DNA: TGTGCCAGCAGCTTGGCAGTGCGGGAGACCCAGTACTTC. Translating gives CASSLAVRETQYF. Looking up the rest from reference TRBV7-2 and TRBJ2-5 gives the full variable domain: GAGVSQSPSNKVTEKGKDVELRCDPISGHTALYWYRQSLGQGLEFLIYFQGNSAPDKSGLPSDRFSAERTGGSVSTLTIQRTQQEDSAVYLCASSLAVRETQYFGPGTRLLVL.

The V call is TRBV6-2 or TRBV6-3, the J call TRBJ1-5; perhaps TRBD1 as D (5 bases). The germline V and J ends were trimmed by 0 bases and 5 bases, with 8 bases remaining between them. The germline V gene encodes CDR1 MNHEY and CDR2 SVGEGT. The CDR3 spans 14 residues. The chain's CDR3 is CASSYSQVYQPQHF. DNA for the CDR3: TGTGCCAGCAGTTACTCACAGGTTTATCAGCCCCAGCATTTT.

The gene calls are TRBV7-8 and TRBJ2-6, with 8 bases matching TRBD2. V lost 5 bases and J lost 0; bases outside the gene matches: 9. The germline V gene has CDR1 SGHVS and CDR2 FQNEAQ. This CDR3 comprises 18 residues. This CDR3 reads CASSTESGSFSGANVLTF. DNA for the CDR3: TGTGCCAGCAGCACCGAAAGCGGGAGTTTCTCTGGGGCCAACGTCCTGACTTTC. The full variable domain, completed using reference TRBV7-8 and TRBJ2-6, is GAGVSQSPRYKVAKRGQDVALRCDPISGHVSLFWYQQALGQGPEFLTYFQNEAQLDKSGLPSDRFFAERPEGSVSTLKIQRTQQEDSAVYLCASSTESGSFSGANVLTFGAGSRLTVL.

CDR3 in amino acids: CASSLPPGQINEQFF. CDR3 nucleotides: TGTGCCAGCAGTTTACCCCCGGGACAAATCAATGAGCAGTTCTTC. The V call is TRBV12-3 or TRBV12-4, the J call TRBJ2-1; TRBD1 is a possible D gene (6 bases). The V and J ends lost 2 bases and 6 bases respectively, with 14 bases between them. The CDR3 covers 15 residues.

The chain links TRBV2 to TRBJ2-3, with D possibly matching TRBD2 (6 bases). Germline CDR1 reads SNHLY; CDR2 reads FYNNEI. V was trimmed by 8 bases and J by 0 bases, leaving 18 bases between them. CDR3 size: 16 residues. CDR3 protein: CASRPLGGTSTDTQYF. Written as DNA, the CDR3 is TGTGCCAGCCGGCCCCTGGGGGGAACTAGCACAGATACGCAGTATTTT.

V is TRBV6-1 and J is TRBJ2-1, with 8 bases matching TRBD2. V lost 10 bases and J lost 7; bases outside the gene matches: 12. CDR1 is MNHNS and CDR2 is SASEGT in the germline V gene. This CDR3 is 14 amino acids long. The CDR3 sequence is CATPRGVTLNEQFF. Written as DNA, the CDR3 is TGTGCCACACCGCGGGGGGTCACCTTGAATGAGCAGTTCTTC.

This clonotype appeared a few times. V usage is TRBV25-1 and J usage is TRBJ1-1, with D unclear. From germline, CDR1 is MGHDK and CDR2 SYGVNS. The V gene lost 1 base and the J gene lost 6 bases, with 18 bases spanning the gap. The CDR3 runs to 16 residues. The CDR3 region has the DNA TGTGCCAGCAGTGAATTAGGAGGAAGGGAGAGGGCTGAAGCTTTCTTT. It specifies CASSELGGRERAEAFF.

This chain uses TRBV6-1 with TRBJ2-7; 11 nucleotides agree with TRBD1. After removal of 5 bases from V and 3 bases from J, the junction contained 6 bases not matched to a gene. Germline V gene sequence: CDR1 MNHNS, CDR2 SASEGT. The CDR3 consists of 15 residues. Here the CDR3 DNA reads TGTGCCAGCAGTCAAGGAGGGACAGGGGGCTACGAGCAGTACTTC. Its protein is CASSQGGTGGYEQYF.

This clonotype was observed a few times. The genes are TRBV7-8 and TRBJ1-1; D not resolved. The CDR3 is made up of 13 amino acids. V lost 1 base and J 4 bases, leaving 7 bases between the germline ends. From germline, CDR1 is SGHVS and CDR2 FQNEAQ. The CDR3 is CASSLDESTEAFF. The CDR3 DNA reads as TGTGCCAGCAGCTTAGATGAGAGCACTGAAGCTTTCTTT.